This TCR beta chain was captured in a study of blood T cell repertoires in COVID-19 (TCRdb year 2020). With regard to the full study: Recovered participants in ImmuneRACE Cohort 3 were defined as having two consecutive negative NP/OP PCR tests, clearance from a healthcare professional, or resolution of symptoms. The collaborator samples originated in the United States, Italy and Spain and spanned the acute and convalescent phases of COVID-19. The prospective study material was composed of cDNA or gDNA derived from T cells, B-cell-depleted T cells, or PBMCs. Deeply sampled blood TCRbeta repertoires from subjects exposed to, actively infected with, or recovered from COVID-19 were included in the dataset. The repertoires were released in a freely available public database intended as a resource for research on the immune response to SARS-CoV-2. Samples were obtained from the ongoing ImmuneRACE study (first 160 participants) and from roughly 1,300 subjects provided by 6 global collaborators. The sample metadata nearly always contained a de-identified subject ID, COVID-19 status, age in years and sex. Where available, HLA class I and class II types were taken from metadata supplied by the sample provider and were not determined by assay-based typing. The paper's findings and limits, for the study overall: How much clinical and demographic metadata was included differed by source and by participant, and the metadata was provided uncurated.

Trimming at the junction amounts to 5 bases on V and 7 bases on J, and the germline ends lie 18 bases apart. There are 14 amino acids in the CDR3, from cysteine to phenylalanine inclusive. Just CDR3 DNA is preserved here, 42 bases in frame from base 1. CDR1 and CDR2 were assigned from the germline V gene as MDHEN and SYDVKM. Remarks on this clone: Its antigen specificity is not known. Base quality data are lacking; no much larger clone is found one base away.

Enrolling through a virtual design, the prospective study's participants ranged in age from roughly 18 to 89 years and lived across some 22 United States geographic areas. In the prospective study, participants were assigned to cohorts based on the clinical history participants reported in a screening survey and a study questionnaire. Mobile phlebotomists in the prospective study collected whole blood, serum and a nasopharyngeal or oropharyngeal swab from every participant. Over a roughly 2-month period, participants in the prospective study had the option of providing additional blood draws and questionnaires. Prospective study blood samples were shipped either frozen or at room temperature before DNA extraction. TCRbeta CDR3 regions were amplified from genomic DNA by means of the immunoSEQ Assay, a bias-controlled multiplex PCR. The paper's data handling went like this. Nucleated cell counts per sample were estimated from amplification of reference gene primers within the assay. To quantify the absolute abundance of each unique TCRbeta CDR3 rearrangement, sequence reads were collapsed and filtered. For each sample, productive Simpson clonality was calculated as the square root of Simpson's diversity index over productive rearrangements. The table comes from immuneACCESS by way of TCRdb, which keeps in-frame sequences with V and J called. Part of the clones is missing from these tables; in studies checked, under half for an unresolved V gene and the rest for unknown reasons. V, J and clone size were drawn from that table, and D and trimming were deduced from the DNA. Within this sample are approximately 360,000 clones, with 80% to 90% of them counted one time only. The top ten hold roughly 2% of the sample.

The rearranged segments are TRBV28 and TRBJ2-7; TRBD1 could be the D gene, as 6 bases match. Sequenced sample: PBMCs or T cells enriched from blood (not recorded which). The sequence was obtained from a man aged 35 to 55 in a cohort exposed to, infected with or recovered from COVID-19 (not recorded which). The DNA sequence is given as TGTGCCAGCAGTCGTTTTACAGGGACGCGAGAGCAGTACTTC. Protein translation: CASSRFTGTREQYF.